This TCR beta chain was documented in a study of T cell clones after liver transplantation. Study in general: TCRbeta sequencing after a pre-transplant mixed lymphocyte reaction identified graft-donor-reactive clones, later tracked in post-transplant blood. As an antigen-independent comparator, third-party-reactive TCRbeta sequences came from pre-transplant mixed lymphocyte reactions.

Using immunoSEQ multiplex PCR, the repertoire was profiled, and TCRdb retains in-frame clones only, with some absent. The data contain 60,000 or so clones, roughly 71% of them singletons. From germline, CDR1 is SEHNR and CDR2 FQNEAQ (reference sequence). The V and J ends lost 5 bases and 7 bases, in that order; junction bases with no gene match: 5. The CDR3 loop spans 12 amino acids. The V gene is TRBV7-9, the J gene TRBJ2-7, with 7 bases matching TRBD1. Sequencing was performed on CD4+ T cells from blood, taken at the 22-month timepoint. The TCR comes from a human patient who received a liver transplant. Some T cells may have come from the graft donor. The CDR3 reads CASSRTGAEQYF. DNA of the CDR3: TGTGCCAGCAGCAGAACAGGGGCAGAGCAGTACTTC.